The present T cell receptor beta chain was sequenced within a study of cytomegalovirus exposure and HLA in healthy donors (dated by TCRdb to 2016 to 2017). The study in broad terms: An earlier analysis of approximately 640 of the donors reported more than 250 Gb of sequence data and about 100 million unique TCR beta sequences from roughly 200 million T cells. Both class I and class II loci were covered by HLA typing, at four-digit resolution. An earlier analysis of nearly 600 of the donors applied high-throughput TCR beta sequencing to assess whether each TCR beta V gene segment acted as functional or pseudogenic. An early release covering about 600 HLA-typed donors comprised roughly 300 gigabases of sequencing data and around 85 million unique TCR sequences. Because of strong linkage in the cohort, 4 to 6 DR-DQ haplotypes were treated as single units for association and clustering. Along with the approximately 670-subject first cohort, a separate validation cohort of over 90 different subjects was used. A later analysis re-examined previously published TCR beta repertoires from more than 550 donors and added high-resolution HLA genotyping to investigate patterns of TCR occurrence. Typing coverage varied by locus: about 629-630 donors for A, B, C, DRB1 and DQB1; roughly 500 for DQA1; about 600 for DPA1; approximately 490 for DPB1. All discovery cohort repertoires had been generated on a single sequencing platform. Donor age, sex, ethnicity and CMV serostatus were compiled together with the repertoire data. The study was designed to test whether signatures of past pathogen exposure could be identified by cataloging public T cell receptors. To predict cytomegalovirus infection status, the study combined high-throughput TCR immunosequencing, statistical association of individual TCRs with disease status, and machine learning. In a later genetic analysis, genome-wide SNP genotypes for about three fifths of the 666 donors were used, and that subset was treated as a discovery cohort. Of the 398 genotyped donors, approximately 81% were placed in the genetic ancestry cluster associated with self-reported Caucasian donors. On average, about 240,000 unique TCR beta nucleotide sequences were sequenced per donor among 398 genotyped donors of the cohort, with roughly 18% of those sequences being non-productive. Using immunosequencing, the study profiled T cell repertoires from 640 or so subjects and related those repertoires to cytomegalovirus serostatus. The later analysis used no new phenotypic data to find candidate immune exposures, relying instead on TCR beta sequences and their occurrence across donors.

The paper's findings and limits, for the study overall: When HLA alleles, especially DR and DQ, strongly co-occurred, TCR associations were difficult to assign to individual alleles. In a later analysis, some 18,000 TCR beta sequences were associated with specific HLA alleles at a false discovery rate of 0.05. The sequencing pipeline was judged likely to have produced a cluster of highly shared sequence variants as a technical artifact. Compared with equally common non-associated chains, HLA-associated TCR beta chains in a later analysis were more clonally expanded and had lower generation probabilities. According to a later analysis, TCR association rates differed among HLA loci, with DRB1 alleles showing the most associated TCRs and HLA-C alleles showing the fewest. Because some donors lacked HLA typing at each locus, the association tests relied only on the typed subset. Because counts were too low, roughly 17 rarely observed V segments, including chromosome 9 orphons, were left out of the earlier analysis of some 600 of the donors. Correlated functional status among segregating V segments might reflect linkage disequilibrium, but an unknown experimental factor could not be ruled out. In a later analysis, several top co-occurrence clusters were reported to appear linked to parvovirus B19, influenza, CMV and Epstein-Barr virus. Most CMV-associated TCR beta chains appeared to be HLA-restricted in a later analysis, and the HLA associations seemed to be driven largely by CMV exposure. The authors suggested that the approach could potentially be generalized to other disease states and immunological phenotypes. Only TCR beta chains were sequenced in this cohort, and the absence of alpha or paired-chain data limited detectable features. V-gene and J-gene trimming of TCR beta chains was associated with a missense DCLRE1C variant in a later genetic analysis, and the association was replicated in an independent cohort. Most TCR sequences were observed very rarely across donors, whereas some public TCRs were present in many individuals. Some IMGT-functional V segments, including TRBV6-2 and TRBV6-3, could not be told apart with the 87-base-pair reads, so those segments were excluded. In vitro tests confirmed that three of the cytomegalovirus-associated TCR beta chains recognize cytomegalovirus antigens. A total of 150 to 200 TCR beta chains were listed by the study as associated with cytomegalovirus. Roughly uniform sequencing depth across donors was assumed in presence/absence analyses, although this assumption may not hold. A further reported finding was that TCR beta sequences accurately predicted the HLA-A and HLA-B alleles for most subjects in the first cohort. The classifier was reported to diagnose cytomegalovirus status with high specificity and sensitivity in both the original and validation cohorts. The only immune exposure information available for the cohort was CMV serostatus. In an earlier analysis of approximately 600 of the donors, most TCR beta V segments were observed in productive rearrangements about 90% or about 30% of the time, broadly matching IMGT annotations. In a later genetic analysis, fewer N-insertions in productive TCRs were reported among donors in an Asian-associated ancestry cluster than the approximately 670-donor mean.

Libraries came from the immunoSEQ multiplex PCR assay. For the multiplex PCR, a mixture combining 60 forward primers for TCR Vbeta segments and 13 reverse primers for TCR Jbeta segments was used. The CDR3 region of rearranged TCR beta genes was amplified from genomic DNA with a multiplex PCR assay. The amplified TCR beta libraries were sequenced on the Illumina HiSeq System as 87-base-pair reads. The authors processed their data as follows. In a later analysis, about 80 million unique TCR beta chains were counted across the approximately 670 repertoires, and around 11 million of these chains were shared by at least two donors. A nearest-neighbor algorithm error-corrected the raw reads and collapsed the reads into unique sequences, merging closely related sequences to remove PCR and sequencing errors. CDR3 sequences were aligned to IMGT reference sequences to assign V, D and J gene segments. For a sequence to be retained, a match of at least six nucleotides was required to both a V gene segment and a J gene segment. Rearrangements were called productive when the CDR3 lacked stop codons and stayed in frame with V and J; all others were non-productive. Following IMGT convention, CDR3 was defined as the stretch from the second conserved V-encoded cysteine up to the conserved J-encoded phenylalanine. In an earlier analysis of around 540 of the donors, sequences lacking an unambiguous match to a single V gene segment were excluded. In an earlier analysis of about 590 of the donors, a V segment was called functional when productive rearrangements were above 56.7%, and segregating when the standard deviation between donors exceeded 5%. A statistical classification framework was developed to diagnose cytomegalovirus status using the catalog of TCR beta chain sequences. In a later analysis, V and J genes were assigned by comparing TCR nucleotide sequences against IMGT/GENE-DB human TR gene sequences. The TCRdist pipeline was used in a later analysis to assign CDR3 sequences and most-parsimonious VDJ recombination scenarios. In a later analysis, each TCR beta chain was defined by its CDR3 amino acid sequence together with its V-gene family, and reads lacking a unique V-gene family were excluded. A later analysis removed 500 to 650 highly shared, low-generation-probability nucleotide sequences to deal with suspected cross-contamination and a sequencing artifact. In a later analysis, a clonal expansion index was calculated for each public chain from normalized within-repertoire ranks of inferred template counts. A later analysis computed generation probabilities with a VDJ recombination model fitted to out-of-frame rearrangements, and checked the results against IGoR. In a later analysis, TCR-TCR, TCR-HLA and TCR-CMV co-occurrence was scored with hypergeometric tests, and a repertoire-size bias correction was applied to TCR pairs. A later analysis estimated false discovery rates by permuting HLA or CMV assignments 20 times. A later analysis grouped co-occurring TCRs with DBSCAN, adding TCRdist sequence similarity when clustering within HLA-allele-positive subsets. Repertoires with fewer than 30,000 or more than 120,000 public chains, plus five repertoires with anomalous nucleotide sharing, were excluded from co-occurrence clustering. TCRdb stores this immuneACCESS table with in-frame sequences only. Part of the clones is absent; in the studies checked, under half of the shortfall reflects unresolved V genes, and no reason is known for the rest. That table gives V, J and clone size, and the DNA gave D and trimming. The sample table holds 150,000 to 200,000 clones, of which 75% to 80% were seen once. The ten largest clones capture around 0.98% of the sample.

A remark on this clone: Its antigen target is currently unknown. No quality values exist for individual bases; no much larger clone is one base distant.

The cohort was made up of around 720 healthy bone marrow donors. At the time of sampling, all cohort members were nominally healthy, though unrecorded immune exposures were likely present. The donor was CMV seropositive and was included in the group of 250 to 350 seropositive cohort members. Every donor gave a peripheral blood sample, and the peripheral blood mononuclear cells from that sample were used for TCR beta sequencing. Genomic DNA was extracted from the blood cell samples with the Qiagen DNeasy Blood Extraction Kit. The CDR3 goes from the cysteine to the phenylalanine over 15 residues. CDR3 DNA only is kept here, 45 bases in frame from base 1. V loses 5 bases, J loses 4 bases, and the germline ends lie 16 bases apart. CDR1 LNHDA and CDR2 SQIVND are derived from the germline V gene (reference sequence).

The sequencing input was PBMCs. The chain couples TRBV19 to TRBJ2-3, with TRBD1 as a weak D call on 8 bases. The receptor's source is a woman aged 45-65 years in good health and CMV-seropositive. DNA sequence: TGTGCCAGTAGTTTAAGGACAGGGAGGGCAGATACGCAGTATTTT. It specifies CASSLRTGRADTQYF.